Presented here are 12 T cell receptor beta chains from one specimen sequenced in a study of tumor-infiltrating lymphocytes in primary liver carcinoma. The authors took blood RNA from unsorted whole blood and also extracted germline DNA. Total RNA amounting to 500 ng was the source from which TCR beta cDNA was made with a constant-region primer. TCR beta libraries came from three nested multiplex PCR rounds using slightly modified ARM-PCR. Primers for the first two PCR rounds were TRBV1-TRBV30 forward primers and a C-beta reverse primer (around 10 cycles per round). TCRdb recomputed calls from the multiplex PCR reads with MiXCR, one row per CDR3 protein. This sample has about 300,000 distinct CDR3 sequences, with less than 75% found just once. Sequenced: peripheral blood. The receptors shown here come from a man aged 35 to 55 with primary liver carcinoma and hepatitis B virus infection.

The chain is built from TRBV10-3 and TRBJ2-6, with TRBD2 matching over 7 bases. The CDR3 loop spans 16 amino acids. Germline loops: CDR1 ENHRY, CDR2 SYGVKD. V lost 8 bases and J lost 0; bases outside the gene matches: 7. The CDR3 DNA reads TGTGCCATCGGGGGGGGTCTTAACTCTGGGGCCAACGTCCTGACTTTC. It yields the protein CAIGGGLNSGANVLTF.

This chain links TRBV4-2 with TRBJ2-7; D may match TRBD1 or TRBD2 (5 bases each). Between the trimmed V and J ends, which lost 1 base and 6 bases, there was a span of 13 bases. Germline-derived CDR1 and CDR2 are LGHNA and YNFKEQ. The CDR3 extends over 14 amino acids. The DNA for the CDR3 is TGTGCCAGCAGCCAAGCCCGTGGGACCTGCGAGCAGTACTTC. Protein sequence: CASSQARGTCEQYF.

In the case of this clonotype: Since a much larger clone is just one base distant, this may be a read error. The rearrangement links TRBV12-3 or TRBV12-4 to TRBJ1-6; D is ambiguous. Trimming cost V 6 bases and J 14 bases, with 14 bases left between them. This CDR3 is 12 amino acids long. CDR3 loop: CASSRDVVTLHF. CDR3 nucleotide sequence: TGTGCCAGCAGCCGTGACGTGGTCACCCTCCACTTT.

Regarding this clonotype: This sequence may be a read error, since a much larger clone differs from it by one base. The V gene is TRBV12-3 or TRBV12-4, the J gene TRBJ1-1; D not resolved. The CDR3 consists of 13 residues. The V end lost 5 bases, the J end lost 5 bases, and 12 bases lay between the germline ends. The chain's CDR3 is CASSQVSGTEAFF. The CDR3 coding sequence is TGTGCCAGCAGTCAGGTATCGGGGACTGAAGCTTTCTTT.

With regard to this clonotype: A single base separates this from a much larger clone, so it may be a read error. This chain connects TRBV29-1 to TRBJ2-3, with 8 bases aligning to TRBD1. This CDR3 is built from 13 residues. Germline lookup yields CDR1 SQVTM and CDR2 ANQGSEA. The CDR3 reads CNVRTGNTDTQYF. In DNA form, the CDR3 reads TGCAACGTTAGGACAGGGAACACAGATACGCAGTATTTT.

Many counts were recorded for this clonotype. The V and J genes are TRBV6-5 and TRBJ2-5; the D call may be TRBD1 or TRBD2 (7 bases each). This CDR3 spans 15 amino acids. Deletions cut 8 bases from V and 5 bases from J, with 21 bases between. Germline loops: CDR1 MNHEY, CDR2 SVGAGI. CDR3 sequence (DNA): TGTGCCAGCCAGGCTACTAGCGTCAGGGGGGAGACCCAGTACTTC. Translating gives CASQATSVRGETQYF.

With respect to this clonotype: A much larger clone lies a single base off, so this may be a read error. The chain recombines TRBV29-1 with TRBJ1-1; weak D call: TRBD1 (6 bases). Per the germline V gene, CDR1 is SQVTM and CDR2 is ANQGSEA. The CDR3 has 13 amino acids. The CDR3 DNA reads TGCAGCGTCGGAGGGGGACTGAACACTCAAGCTTTCTTT. As protein: CSVGGGLNTQAFF.

As concerns this clonotype: The conserved final phenylalanine or tryptophan is absent from the CDR3, which likely points to a read error. The CDR3 DNA sequence: TGTGCCAGCAGCTCATCCACAGATACGCAGTATTTG. It codes for CASSSSTDTQYL. This chain uses TRBV5-4 with TRBJ2-3, with unresolved D. The CDR3 loop spans 12 amino acids. Per germline, CDR1 SGHNT and CDR2 YYREEE (reference sequence). V was pared by 3 bases and J by 2 bases, with 4 bases between.

The rearrangement uses TRBV6-4 and TRBJ2-1; D is perhaps TRBD2 (6 bases). Between the trimmed V and J ends, which lost 6 bases and 0 bases, there was a span of 12 bases. This CDR3 is 15 amino acids long. In germline, CDR1 is MRHNA, CDR2 SNTAGT. In DNA, the CDR3 is TGTGCCAGCAGGCGGGACTCCTCCTCCTACAATGAGCAGTTCTTC. It encodes CASRRDSSSYNEQFF.

The V gene is TRBV12-3 or TRBV12-4, the J gene TRBJ2-3, with D perhaps TRBD2 (6 bases). The V gene lost 8 bases and the J gene lost 5 bases, with 17 bases spanning the gap. The CDR3 contains 14 residues. This chain's CDR3 is CASGRLARIDTQYF. Here the CDR3 DNA reads TGTGCCAGCGGGAGGCTTGCTCGCATAGATACGCAGTATTTT.

This sequence joins TRBV6-1 and TRBJ2-1, with D tentatively TRBD2 (6 bases). CDR1 and CDR2 from the germline V gene are MNHNS and SASEGT. The CDR3 runs to 14 residues. Trimming left V 1 base short and J 9 bases short, with 13 bases between. The CDR3 protein is CASSEEITEGEQFF. The CDR3 DNA reads TGTGCCAGCAGTGAAGAAATTACGGAGGGTGAGCAGTTCTTC.

This chain connects TRBV5-4 to TRBJ1-2; 7 bases are shared with TRBD1. The CDR3 consists of 14 residues. Germline CDR1 SGHNT, CDR2 YYREEE (reference sequence). The CDR3 is CTASGSQGDYGYTF. The CDR3 region has the DNA TGTACCGCCAGTGGCAGTCAGGGGGACTATGGCTACACCTTC.